The sequence of this T cell receptor (beta chain) was determined in a study of T cell repertoires in cytomegalovirus infection. Background on the study: Well-studied HLA-B-restricted epitopes and recently identified HLA-C-restricted epitopes of CMV were both used in the study. The public TCR beta signatures pointed to both CMV infection and matching HLA type. Findings and caveats of the study: Carriers of CMV plus the relevant HLA were identified by cumulative public TCR beta family frequency. Clonotype analysis showed dominance of the ex vivo response by HLA-C-restricted CMV-specific TCR beta clonotypes.

One entry per CDR3 protein, called by TCRdb with MiXCR from the reads. Of 360,000 or so distinct CDR3 sequences in the sample, around a third were seen once. In the case of this clonotype: Antigen: not known.

This receptor was identified in a human donor in good health (CMV status not recorded). Some clones in this sample may be carry-over from other donors' samples. Source: cultured PBMCs, taken from culture after CMV antigen stimulation.

The CDR3 spells CASSIPAKTQYF. The CDR3 DNA reads TGTGCCAGCAGTATCCCAGCGAAGACCCAGTACTTC. The chain joins TRBV28 to TRBJ2-5; D unclear. From germline, CDR1 is MDHEN and CDR2 SYDVKM. Trimming pared 5 bases from V and 6 bases from J, leaving 10 bases between. There are 12 residues in the CDR3.